One sample yielded the 11 T cell receptor beta chains listed below, sequenced in a study of siplizumab effects on memory and regulatory T cells. The protocol was immunoSEQ multiplex PCR, while the TCRdb copy is restricted to in-frame clones and leaves out a portion. The sample consists of some 100,000 clones, roughly 96% of them appearing once. The sample comprised naive CD4+ T cells sorted from blood. Receptor source: a human donor in good health.

This clone was seen a single time. The V gene is TRBV28, the J gene TRBJ1-3; weak D call: TRBD1 (6 bases). Looked up from germline, CDR1 is MDHEN and CDR2 is SYDVKM. Trimming took 8 bases from V and 0 from J, leaving 14 bases between them. The CDR3 totals 15 residues. CDR3 residues: CASLPSGHSGNTIYF. The CDR3 DNA reads as TGTGCCAGCCTGCCTTCGGGACACTCTGGAAACACCATATATTTT.

This clone was recorded once. The chain has TRBV5-4 and TRBJ1-1; 12 bases line up with TRBD1. Germline-derived CDR1 and CDR2 are SGHNT and YYREEE (reference sequence). After removal of 4 bases from V and 8 bases from J, the junction contained 6 bases not matched to a gene. There are 14 residues in the CDR3. The CDR3 DNA reads TGTGCCAGCAGCCCACGGGACAGGGGGCAAGAAGCTTTCTTT. Protein product: CASSPRDRGQEAFF.

The V call is TRBV4-1, the J call TRBJ2-3; D is undetermined. The germline V gene encodes CDR1 MGHRA and CDR2 YSYEKL. Deletions cut 2 bases from V and 5 bases from J, with 5 bases between. The CDR3 sequence is 12 residues long. This CDR3 reads CASSQPLDTQYF. The CDR3 region has the DNA TGCGCCAGCAGCCAACCCTTAGATACGCAGTATTTT.

This chain links TRBV7-9 with TRBJ1-2, with D maybe TRBD1 (6 bases). V lost 7 bases and J lost 2, with 17 bases in between. CDR1 is SEHNR and CDR2 is FQNEAQ in the germline V gene (reference sequence). CDR3 length equals 15 residues. CDR3 region: CASTGTQGLNYGYTF. The CDR3 DNA reads as TGTGCCAGCACCGGAACCCAGGGGCTGAACTATGGCTACACCTTC.

This sequence joins TRBV4-1 and TRBJ2-5, with TRBD2 as a possible D gene (5 bases). Germline CDR1 MGHRA, CDR2 YSYEKL. CDR3 size: 15 residues. Deletions cut 1 base from V and 4 bases from J, with 13 bases between. As DNA, the CDR3 is TGCGCCAGCAGCCAAGTCGGTGCGGGTGGAGAGACCCAGTACTTC. This translates into CASSQVGAGGETQYF.

This rearrangement joins TRBV9 to TRBJ1-1; TRBD1 might be the D (5 bases). CDR1 SGDLS and CDR2 YYNGEE come from the germline V gene. The CDR3 is 14 residues long. V was pared by 0 bases and J by 7 bases, with 13 bases between. CDR3: CASSVDWQGREAFF. CDR3 nucleotide sequence: TGTGCCAGCAGCGTAGATTGGCAGGGTCGTGAAGCTTTCTTT.

The chain links TRBV28 to TRBJ1-2; D possibly corresponds to TRBD1 (6 bases). This CDR3 is 15 amino acids long. V lost 3 bases and J 6 bases, leaving 17 bases between the germline ends. The germline CDR1 and CDR2 sequences are MDHEN and SYDVKM. CDR3 amino acids: CASSFPGGGHDGYTF. The CDR3 nucleotides are TGTGCCAGCAGTTTCCCCGGCGGGGGGCATGATGGCTACACCTTC.

This clone occurred once. The chain recombines TRBV7-9 with TRBJ1-1; 7 bases are a match to TRBD1. The germline gives CDR1 SEHNR, CDR2 FQNEAQ (reference sequence). V gave up 5 bases and J gave up 0 bases; unmatched junction bases: 6. The CDR3 consists of 15 residues. CDR3 nucleotides: TGTGCCAGCAGCGCCGGGACAGCGATGAACACTGAAGCTTTCTTT. Its translation: CASSAGTAMNTEAFF.

The gene calls are TRBV5-4 and TRBJ2-5; D possibly corresponds to TRBD1 (7 bases). The DNA end is a closer match to TRBJ2-7, so the J assignment may be wrong. The CDR3 consists of 13 residues. CDR1 SGHNT and CDR2 YYREEE come from the germline V gene (reference sequence). CDR3 loop: CASSFYRGGEQYF. CDR3 nucleotide sequence: TGTGCCAGCAGCTTCTACAGGGGAGGCGAGCAGTACTTC.

The chain combines TRBV5-1 with TRBJ1-1, with a weak D call TRBD1 (5 bases). The V gene's germline CDR1 is SGHRS and CDR2 YFSETQ. This CDR3 has 13 residues. Between the trimmed V and J ends, which lost 1 base and 3 bases, there was a span of 7 bases. CDR3 in amino acids: CASSLSGDTEAFF. The CDR3 region has the DNA TGCGCCAGCAGCTTGTCGGGGGACACTGAAGCTTTCTTT.

This chain connects TRBV11-2 to TRBJ2-7; D possibly corresponds to TRBD2 (5 bases). CDR1 is SGHAT and CDR2 is FQNNGV in the germline V gene. Trimming cost V 4 bases and J 0 bases, with 16 bases left between them. The CDR3 sequence is 16 residues long. The CDR3 DNA follows: TGTGCCAGCAGCTCCTGGGAGAGACTTAGCTCCTACGAGCAGTACTTC. Its translation: CASSSWERLSSYEQYF.